One sample yielded the 3 T cell receptor beta chains listed below, sequenced in a study of beta chain features in type 1 diabetes. Investigators reverse transcribed all isolated RNA, so they sequenced expressed TCRB transcripts. Using immunoSEQ multiplex PCR, the repertoire was profiled, and TCRdb retains in-frame clones only, with some absent. The repertoire holds more than 250,000 clones, with 14% as singletons. These receptors' targets are unknown. Notes on the study in general: A moderate, significant TCRB CDR3 shortening appeared in type 1 diabetes across four CD4+ subsets.

Sequencing used naive CD4+ T cells from blood. The source of these receptors is a young man with type 1 diabetes.

This clone was recorded a few times. J is TRBJ1-1 and V is TRBV5-1; 8 positions agree with TRBD1. The ends lost 5 bases at V and 2 bases at J; junction bases unmatched: 11. Per the germline V gene, CDR1 is SGHRS and CDR2 is YFSETQ. The CDR3 is made up of 16 amino acids. This CDR3 is CASRDPKTGANTEAFF. Written as DNA, the CDR3 is TGCGCCAGCAGGGACCCGAAGACAGGGGCAAACACTGAAGCTTTCTTT.

The sample holds a few counts of this clone. The chain combines TRBV4-2 with TRBJ2-5, with TRBD1 matching 8 bases. The germline CDR1 and CDR2 sequences are LGHNA and YNFKEQ. This CDR3 comprises 15 residues. Germline trimming cut 4 bases from V and 2 bases from J; bases unmatched to any gene: 6. The CDR3 DNA is TGTGCCAGCAGCCGGACGGACAGGGCTCAAGAGACCCAGTACTTC. This encodes CASSRTDRAQETQYF.

The chain is built from TRBV18 and TRBJ1-5, with D uncertain. Deletions cut 2 bases from V and 2 bases from J, with 10 bases between. CDR3 length: 15 residues. CDR1 and CDR2 (germline): KGHSH, LQKENI. The CDR3 nucleotides read TGTGCCAGCTCACCAGCCAACACCGGCAATCAGCCCCAGCATTTT. As protein: CASSPANTGNQPQHF. Based on the CDR3 plus reference TRBV18 and TRBJ1-5, the full variable domain is NAGVMQNPRHLVRRRGQEARLRCSPMKGHSHVYWYRQLPEEGLKFMVYLQKENIIDESGMPKERFSAEFPKEGPSILRIQQVVRGDSAAYFCASSPANTGNQPQHFGDGTRLSIL.